The clone carrying this TCR beta chain turned up a few times. No antigen is known for it. This record comes from a study of T-cell memory formation after mild COVID-19. Overall study findings and caveats: CM and EM subsets held most contracting CD4+ clones; EMRA held CD8+ ones.

Germline CDR1 reads WSHSY; CDR2 reads SAAADI. The CDR3 totals 17 residues. V gave up 2 bases and J gave up 0 bases; unmatched junction bases: 7. MiXCR, run by TCRdb on the 5' RACE reads, gives a single entry per CDR3 protein. This sample has 250,000 to 300,000 distinct CDR3 sequences, with roughly 18% found just once. This receptor was identified in a man in his late teens or twenties who had mild COVID-19 (a few samples of this study predate the infection). Cell type and time point are not known. The chain links TRBV10-2 to TRBJ2-3, with 8 bases aligning to TRBD1. The specimen was PBMCs or a T cell subset sorted from them (not recorded which). CDR3 amino acids: CASSEGQGFSSTDTQYF. CDR3 sequence (DNA): TGCGCCAGCAGTGAGGGACAGGGATTCTCTAGCACAGATACGCAGTATTTT.